The present TCR beta chain was sequenced within a study of CD8+CD57+ T cells in acquired aplastic anemia. This CDR3 has 16 amino acids. Losses at the gene ends were 6 bases for V and 0 bases for J; bases not matched to a gene: 8. CDR1 MNHNS and CDR2 SASEGT come from the germline V gene. An expansion of CD8+CD57+ cells by flow cytometry had been shown in patients chosen for sequencing. Using genomic DNA as the template, TCR beta VDJ and CDR3 profiling was carried out. Each CDR3 protein is one row after TCRdb ran MiXCR on the reads. The sample has roughly 260,000 distinct CDR3 sequences; more than 45% are singletons.

V and J are TRBV6-1 and TRBJ1-5; the match to TRBD1 covers 7 bases. The sample consisted of sorted CD4+, CD8+, or CD8+CD57+ T cells (not recorded which) from PBMCs. This TCR was sampled from a human donor with aplastic anemia. CDR3 bases: TGTGCCAGCAGAAAGGGACAGAAAATTAGCAATCAGCCCCAGCATTTT. This encodes CASRKGQKISNQPQHF.